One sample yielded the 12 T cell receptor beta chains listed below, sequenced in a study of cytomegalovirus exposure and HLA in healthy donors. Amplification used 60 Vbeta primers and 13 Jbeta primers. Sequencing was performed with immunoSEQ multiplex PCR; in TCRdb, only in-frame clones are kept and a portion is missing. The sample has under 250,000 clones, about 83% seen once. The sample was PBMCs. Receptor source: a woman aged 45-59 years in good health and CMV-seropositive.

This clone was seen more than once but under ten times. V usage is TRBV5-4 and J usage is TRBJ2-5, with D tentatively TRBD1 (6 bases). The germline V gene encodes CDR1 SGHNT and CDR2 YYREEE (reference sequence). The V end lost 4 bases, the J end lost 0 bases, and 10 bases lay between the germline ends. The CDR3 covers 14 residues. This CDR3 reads CASSPGQNQETQYF. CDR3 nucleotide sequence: TGTGCCAGCAGCCCCGGACAGAACCAAGAGACCCAGTACTTC.

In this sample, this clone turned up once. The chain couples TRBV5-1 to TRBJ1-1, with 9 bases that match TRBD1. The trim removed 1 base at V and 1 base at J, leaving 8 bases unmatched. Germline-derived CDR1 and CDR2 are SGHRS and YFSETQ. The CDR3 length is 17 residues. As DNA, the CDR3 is TGCGCCAGCAGCTTGACACCCGGGACAGGGAAGAACACTGAAGCTTTCTTT. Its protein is CASSLTPGTGKNTEAFF.

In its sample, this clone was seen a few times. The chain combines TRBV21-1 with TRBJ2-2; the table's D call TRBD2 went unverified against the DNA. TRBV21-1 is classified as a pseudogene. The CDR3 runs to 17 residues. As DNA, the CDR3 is TGTGCCAGCAGCAAACGACTGATCGAACTCGAACACCGGGGAGCTGTTTTT. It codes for CASSKRLIELEHRGAVF.

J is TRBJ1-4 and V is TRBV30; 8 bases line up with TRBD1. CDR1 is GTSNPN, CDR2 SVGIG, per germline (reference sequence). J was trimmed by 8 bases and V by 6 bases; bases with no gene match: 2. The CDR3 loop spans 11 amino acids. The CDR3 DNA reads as TGTGCCTGTCAGGGGGCGGAAAAACTGTTTTTT. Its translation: CACQGAEKLFF. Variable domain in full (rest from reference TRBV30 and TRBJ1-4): SQTIHQWPATLVQPVGSPLSLECTVEGTSNPNLYWYRQAAGRGLQLLFYSVGIGQISSEVPQNLSASRPQDRQFILSSKKLLLSDSGFYLCACQGAEKLFFGSGTQLSVL.

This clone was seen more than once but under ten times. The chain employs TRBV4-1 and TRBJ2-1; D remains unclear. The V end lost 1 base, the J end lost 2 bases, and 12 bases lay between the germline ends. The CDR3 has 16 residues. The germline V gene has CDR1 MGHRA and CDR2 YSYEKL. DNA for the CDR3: TGCGCCAGCAGCCAAGGAACACGCCTGGCCTACAATGAGCAGTTCTTC. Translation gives CASSQGTRLAYNEQFF.

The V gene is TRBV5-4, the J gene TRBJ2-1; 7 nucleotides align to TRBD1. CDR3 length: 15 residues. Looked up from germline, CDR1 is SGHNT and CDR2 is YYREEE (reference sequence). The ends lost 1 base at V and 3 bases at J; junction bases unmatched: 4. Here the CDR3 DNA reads TGTGCCAGCAGCTTGAGCCAGGGGGACTACAATGAGCAGTTCTTC. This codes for CASSLSQGDYNEQFF.

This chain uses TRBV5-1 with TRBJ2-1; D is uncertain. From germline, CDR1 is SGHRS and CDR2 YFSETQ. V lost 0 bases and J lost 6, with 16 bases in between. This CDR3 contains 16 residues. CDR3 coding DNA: TGCGCCAGCAGCTTGGGATTCAGCCGGGTCGGCAATGAGCAGTTCTTC. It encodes CASSLGFSRVGNEQFF.

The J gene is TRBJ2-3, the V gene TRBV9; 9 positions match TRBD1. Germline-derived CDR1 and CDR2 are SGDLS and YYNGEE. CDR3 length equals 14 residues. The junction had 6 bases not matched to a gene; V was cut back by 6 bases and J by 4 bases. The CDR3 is CASNRDRVADTQYF. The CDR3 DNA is TGTGCCAGCAACCGGGACAGGGTGGCAGATACGCAGTATTTT.

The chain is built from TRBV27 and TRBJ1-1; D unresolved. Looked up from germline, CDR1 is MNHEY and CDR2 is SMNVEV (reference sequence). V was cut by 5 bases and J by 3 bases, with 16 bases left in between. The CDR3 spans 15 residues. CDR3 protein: CASSPLAGPDTEAFF. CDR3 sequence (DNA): TGTGCCAGCAGTCCACTCGCCGGTCCGGACACTGAAGCTTTCTTT.

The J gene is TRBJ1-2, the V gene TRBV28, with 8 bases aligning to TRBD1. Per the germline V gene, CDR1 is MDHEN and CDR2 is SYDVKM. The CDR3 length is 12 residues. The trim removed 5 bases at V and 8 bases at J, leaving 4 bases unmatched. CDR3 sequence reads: CASSGQGPGYTF. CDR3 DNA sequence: TGTGCCAGCAGTGGACAGGGTCCCGGCTACACCTTC.

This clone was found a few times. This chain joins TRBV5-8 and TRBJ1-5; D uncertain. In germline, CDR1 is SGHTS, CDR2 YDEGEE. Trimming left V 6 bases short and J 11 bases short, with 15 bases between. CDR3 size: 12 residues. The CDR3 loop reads CASTVGRQSQHF. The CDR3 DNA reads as TGTGCCAGCACCGTGGGCCGCCAGTCCCAGCATTTT. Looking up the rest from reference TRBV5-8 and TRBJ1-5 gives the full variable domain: EAGVTQSPTHLIKTRGQQATLRCSPISGHTSVYWYQQALGLGLQFLLWYDEGEERNRGNFPPRFSGRQFPNYSSELNVNALELEDSALYLCASTVGRQSQHFGDGTRLSIL.

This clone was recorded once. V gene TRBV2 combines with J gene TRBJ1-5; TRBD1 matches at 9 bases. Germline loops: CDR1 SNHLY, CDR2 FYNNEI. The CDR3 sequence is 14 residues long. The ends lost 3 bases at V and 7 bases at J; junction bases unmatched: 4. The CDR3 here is CASSDRDRAQPQHF. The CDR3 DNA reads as TGTGCCAGCAGTGATAGGGACAGGGCCCAGCCCCAGCATTTT.